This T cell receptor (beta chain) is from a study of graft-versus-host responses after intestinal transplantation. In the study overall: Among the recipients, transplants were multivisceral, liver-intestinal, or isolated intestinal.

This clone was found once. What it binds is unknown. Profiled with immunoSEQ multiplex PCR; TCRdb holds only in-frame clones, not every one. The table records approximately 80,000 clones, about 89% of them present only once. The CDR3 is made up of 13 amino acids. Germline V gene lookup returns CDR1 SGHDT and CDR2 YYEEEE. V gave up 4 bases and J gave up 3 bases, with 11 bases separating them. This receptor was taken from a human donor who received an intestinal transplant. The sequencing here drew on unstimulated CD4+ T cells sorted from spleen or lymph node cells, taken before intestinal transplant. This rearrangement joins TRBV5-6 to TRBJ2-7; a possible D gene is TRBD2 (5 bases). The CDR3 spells CASSDYVGYEQYF. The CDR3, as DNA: TGTGCCAGCAGCGACTATGTGGGCTACGAGCAGTACTTC.